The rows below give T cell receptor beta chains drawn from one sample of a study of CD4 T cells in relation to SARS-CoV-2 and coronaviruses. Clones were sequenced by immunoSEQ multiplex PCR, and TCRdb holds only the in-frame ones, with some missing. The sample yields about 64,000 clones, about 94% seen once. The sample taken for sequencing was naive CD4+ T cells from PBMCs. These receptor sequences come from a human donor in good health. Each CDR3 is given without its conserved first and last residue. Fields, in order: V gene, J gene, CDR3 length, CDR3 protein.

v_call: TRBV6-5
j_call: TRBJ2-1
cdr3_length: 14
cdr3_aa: ASSYGYGPLRDEQF

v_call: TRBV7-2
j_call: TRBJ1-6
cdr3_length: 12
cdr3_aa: AGGPTSLGSPLH

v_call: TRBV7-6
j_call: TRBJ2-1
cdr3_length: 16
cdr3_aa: ASSPFSPDSSSYNEQF

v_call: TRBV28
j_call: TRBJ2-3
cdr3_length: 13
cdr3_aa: ASRSSGQSTDTQY

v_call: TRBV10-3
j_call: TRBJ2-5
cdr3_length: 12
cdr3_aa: AISGGQGSKTQY

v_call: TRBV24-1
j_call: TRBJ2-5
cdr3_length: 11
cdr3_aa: ATPRGSQETQY

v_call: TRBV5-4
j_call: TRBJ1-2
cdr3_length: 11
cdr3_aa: ASSLDGYYGYT

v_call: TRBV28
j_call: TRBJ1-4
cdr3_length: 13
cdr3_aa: ASSSPGQGNEKLF

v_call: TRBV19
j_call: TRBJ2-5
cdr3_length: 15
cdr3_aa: ASTDRGTGYGSETQY

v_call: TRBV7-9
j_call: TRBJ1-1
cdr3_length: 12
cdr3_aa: ASSTTDSVTEAF

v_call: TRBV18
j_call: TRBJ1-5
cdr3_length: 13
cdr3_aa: ASSPGPNSNQPQH

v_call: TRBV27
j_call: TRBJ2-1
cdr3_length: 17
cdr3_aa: ASSLATGTSGRGYNEQF

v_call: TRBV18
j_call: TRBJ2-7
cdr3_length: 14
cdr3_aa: ASSPPGGASTYEQY

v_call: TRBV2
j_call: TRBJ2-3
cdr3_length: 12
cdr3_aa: ATAGTGVTDTQY

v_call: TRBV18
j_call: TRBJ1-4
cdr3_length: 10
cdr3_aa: ASSPGNEKLF

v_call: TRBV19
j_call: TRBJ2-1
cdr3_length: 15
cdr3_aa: ASSDGHTGSSYNEQF

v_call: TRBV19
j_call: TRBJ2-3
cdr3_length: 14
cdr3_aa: ASSMRTSPSTDTQY

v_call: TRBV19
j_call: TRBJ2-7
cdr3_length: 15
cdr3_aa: ASSAGFHLGSSYEQY

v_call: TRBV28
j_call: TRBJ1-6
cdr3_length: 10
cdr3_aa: ASHNRGSPLH

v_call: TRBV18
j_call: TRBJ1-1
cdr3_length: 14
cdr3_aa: ASSPPHSAVDTEAF

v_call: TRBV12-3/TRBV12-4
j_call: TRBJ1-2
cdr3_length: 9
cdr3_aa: ASGRYYGYT

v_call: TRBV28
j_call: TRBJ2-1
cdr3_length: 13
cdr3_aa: ASRGSAVGYNEQF

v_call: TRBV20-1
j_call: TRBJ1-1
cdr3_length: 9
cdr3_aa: SEKGDTEAF

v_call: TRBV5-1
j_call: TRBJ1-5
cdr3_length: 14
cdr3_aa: ASSPGPLQPDQPQH

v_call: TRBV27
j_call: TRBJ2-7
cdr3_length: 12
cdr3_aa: ASRGTGVPYEQY

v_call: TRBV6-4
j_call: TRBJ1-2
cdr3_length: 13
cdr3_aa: ASSDGRGGEHGYT

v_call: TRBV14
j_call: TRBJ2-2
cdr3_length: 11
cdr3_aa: ASSQSNTGELF

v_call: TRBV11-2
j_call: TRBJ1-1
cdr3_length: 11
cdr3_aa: ASSPEGATEAF

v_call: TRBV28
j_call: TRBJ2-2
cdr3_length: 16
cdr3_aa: ASSLIGAGGPYTGELF

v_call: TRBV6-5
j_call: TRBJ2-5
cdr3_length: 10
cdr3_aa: ASSSFRETQY

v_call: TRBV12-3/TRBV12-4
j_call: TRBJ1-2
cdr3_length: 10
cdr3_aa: ATKPVNYGYT

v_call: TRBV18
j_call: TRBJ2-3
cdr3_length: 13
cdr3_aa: ASSPPRSSTDTQY

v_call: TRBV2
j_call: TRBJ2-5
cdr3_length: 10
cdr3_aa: ASSSQGGAQY

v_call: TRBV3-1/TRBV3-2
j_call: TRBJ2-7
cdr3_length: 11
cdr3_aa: ASSPSVSYEQY

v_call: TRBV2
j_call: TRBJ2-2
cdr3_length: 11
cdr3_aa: ASSRIKSGELF

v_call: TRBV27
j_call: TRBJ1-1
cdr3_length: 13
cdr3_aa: ASSLVQGANTEAF

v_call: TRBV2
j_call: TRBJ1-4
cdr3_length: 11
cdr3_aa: ASSEGPGGKLF

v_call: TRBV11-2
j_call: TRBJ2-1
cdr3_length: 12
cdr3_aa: ASSLRGGSNEQF

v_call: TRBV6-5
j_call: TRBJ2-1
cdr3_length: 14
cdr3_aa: ASSYRAGPSYNEQF

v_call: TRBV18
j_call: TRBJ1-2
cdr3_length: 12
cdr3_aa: ASSLDRTNYGYT

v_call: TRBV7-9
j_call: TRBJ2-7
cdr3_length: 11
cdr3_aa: ASSSGSLSEQY

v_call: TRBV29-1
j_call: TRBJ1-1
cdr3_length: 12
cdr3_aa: SVNGQGAVTEAF